These T cell receptor beta chains were read from a single sample in a study of blood T cell repertoires in COVID-19. Some clones are missing from TCRdb's copy, which holds only in-frame ones; the method was immunoSEQ multiplex PCR. The table lists around 110,000 clones, 70% to 90% of them singletons, with around 2.3% in the top ten. The sequencing sample was made of peripheral blood. The receptors come from a man aged 25-40 years with acute or convalescent COVID-19. The CDR3 runs from the conserved cysteine through the conserved F or W. Each record gives: V gene, D gene, clone size, J gene, CDR3 protein, CDR3 DNA. D genes are given only for firm matches. Clone size appears in some rows only: once, few, many, or a class for an expanded clone.

TRBV3-1/TRBV3-2	TRBD1	-	TRBJ1-2	CASSQEDRGGGYTF	TGTGCCAGCAGCCAAGAAGACAGGGGTGGTGGCTACACCTTC
TRBV19	-	-	TRBJ1-2	CASSIAAVVGDGYTF	TGTGCCAGTAGTATAGCTGCGGTAGTGGGAGATGGCTACACCTTC
TRBV6-1	-	-	TRBJ2-1	CASSEAAGEQFF	TGTGCCAGCAGTGAAGCGGCGGGTGAGCAGTTCTTC
TRBV5-6	-	once	TRBJ2-1	CASSPTGYNEQFF	TGTGCCAGCAGCCCCACGGGCTACAATGAGCAGTTCTTC
TRBV11-3	TRBD2	-	TRBJ2-1	CASQSGGGPYNEQFF	TGTGCCAGCCAATCTGGGGGGGGACCCTACAATGAGCAGTTCTTC
TRBV6-1	TRBD2	-	TRBJ2-4	CASSEGVAGAKNIQYF	TGTGCCAGCAGTGAAGGGGTAGCGGGAGCCAAAAACATTCAGTACTTC
TRBV29-1	TRBD2	few	TRBJ2-2	CSVELAANTGELFF	TGCAGCGTTGAGCTAGCGGCTAACACCGGGGAGCTGTTTTTT
TRBV5-1	-	-	TRBJ1-6	CASSWGGYDSYNSPLHF	TGCGCCAGCAGCTGGGGCGGTTACGACTCCTATAATTCACCCCTCCACTTT
TRBV28	TRBD1	few	TRBJ1-2	CATTTLEGADGYTF	TGTGCCACCACTACCCTCGAGGGGGCAGACGGCTACACCTTC
TRBV6-6	-	-	TRBJ2-7	CASSPSLEQYF	TGTGCCAGCAGCCCCAGTCTCGAGCAGTACTTC
TRBV25-1	TRBD2	-	TRBJ2-3	CASSEYSTSVDTDTQYF	TGTGCCAGCAGTGAATACTCGACTAGCGTGGACACAGATACGCAGTATTTT
TRBV7-2	TRBD1	-	TRBJ1-3	CASSLRGSSGNTIYF	TGTGCCAGCAGCCTCAGGGGGAGCTCTGGAAACACCATATATTTT
TRBV4-1	TRBD2	-	TRBJ2-1	CASSQPEAGVSYNEQFF	TGCGCCAGCAGCCAGCCGGAAGCGGGAGTATCCTACAATGAGCAGTTCTTC
TRBV19	-	-	TRBJ1-1	CASSIDPIGRDTEAFF	TGTGCCAGTAGTATTGACCCCATTGGGCGGGACACTGAAGCTTTCTTT
TRBV4-3	TRBD2	-	TRBJ2-1	CASSQGIYSGEQFF	TGCGCCAGCAGCCAAGGAATATATAGCGGGGAGCAGTTCTTC
TRBV10-1	-	-	TRBJ2-2	CASSARGYTGELFF	TGCGCCAGCAGTGCTAGGGGATACACCGGGGAGCTGTTTTTT
TRBV6-5	-	few	TRBJ1-1	CASRREMNTEAFF	TGTGCCAGCAGGAGAGAGATGAACACTGAAGCTTTCTTT
TRBV7-2	TRBD1	once	TRBJ2-5	CASSWDRTSPPQETQYF	TGTGCCAGCAGCTGGGACAGGACCTCACCCCCACAAGAGACCCAGTACTTC
TRBV27	TRBD1	-	TRBJ2-7	CASSSQGGARYEQYF	TGTGCCAGCAGTTCCCAAGGGGGCGCCAGGTACGAGCAGTACTTC
TRBV6-1	TRBD1	-	TRBJ1-2	CASSEFGVQGARSYGYTF	TGTGCCAGCAGTGAGTTCGGGGTGCAGGGGGCCAGATCCTATGGCTACACCTTC
TRBV6-5	-	-	TRBJ1-2	CASRRTVPNYGYTF	TGTGCCAGCAGGAGGACAGTCCCAAACTATGGCTACACCTTC
TRBV11-2	TRBD2	-	TRBJ2-3	CASTPGLAAIDTQYF	TGTGCCAGCACCCCGGGACTAGCGGCGATAGATACGCAGTATTTT
TRBV19	-	-	TRBJ2-3	CASSIGGRGTDTQYF	TGTGCCAGTAGTATCGGAGGGCGCGGCACAGATACGCAGTATTTT
TRBV5-1	TRBD2	-	TRBJ2-2	CASSPLTSVSNTGELFF	TGCGCCAGCAGCCCCTTGACTAGCGTATCGAACACCGGGGAGCTGTTTTTT
TRBV10-2	TRBD1	-	TRBJ1-2	CASSEDRGGYGYTF	TGCGCCAGCAGTGAGGACAGGGGGGGTTATGGCTACACCTTC
TRBV27	-	once	TRBJ2-2	CASSRLDSGELFF	TGTGCCAGCAGTCGACTAGATTCCGGGGAGCTGTTTTTT
TRBV24-1	TRBD1	-	TRBJ2-1	CATSETGTGSFNEQFF	TGTGCCACCAGTGAGACCGGGACAGGGTCTTTCAATGAGCAGTTCTTC